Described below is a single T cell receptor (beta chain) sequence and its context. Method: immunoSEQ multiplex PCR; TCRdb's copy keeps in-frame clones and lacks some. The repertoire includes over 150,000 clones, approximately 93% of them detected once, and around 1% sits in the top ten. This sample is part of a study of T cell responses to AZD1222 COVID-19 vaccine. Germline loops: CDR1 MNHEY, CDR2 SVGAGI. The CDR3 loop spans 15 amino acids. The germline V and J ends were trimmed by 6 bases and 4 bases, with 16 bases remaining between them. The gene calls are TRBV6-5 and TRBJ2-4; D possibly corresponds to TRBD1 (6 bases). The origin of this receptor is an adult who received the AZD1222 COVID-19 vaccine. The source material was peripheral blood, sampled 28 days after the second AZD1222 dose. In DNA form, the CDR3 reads TGTGCCAGCAGCGGGACACATGTGATTAAAAACATTCAGTACTTC. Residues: CASSGTHVIKNIQYF.